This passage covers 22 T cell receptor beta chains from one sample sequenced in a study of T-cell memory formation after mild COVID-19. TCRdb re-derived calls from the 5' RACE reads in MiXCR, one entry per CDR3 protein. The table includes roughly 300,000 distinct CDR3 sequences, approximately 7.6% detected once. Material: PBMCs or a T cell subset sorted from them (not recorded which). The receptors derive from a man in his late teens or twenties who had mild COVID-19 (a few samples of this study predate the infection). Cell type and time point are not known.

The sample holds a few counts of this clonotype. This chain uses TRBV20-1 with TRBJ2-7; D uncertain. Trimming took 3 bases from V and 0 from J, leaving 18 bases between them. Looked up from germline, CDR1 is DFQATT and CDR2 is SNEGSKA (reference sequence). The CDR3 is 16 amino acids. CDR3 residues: CSASGGGRILSYEQYF. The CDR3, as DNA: TGCAGTGCTAGCGGCGGTGGACGGATTCTCTCCTACGAGCAGTACTTC.

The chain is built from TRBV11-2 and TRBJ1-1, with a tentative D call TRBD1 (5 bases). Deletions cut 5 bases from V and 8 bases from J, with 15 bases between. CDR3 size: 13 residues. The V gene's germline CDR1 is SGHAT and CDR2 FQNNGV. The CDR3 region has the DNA TGTGCCAGCAGCACCACCTCCCCAGGGGAAGCTTTCTTT. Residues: CASSTTSPGEAFF.

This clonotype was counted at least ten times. DNA for the CDR3: TGTGCCAGCTCCGCTCAGGACAGGGTTTCCTACGAGCAGTACTTC. It is translated as CASSAQDRVSYEQYF. The chain links TRBV18 to TRBJ2-7; TRBD1 aligns across 8 bases. This CDR3 is 15 amino acids long. Germline CDR1 and CDR2: KGHSH and LQKENI. Trimming cost V 6 bases and J 1 base; bases outside gene matches: 8. The whole variable domain, remainder taken from reference TRBV18 and TRBJ2-7, is NAGVMQNPRHLVRRRGQEARLRCSPMKGHSHVYWYRQLPEEGLKFMVYLQKENIIDESGMPKERFSAEFPKEGPSILRIQQVVRGDSAAYFCASSAQDRVSYEQYFGPGTRLTVT.

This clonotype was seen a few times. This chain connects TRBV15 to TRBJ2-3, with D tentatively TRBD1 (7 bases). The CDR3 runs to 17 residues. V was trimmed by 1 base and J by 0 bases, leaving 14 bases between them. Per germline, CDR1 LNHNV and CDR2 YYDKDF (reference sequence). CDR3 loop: CATSRGGTVPSTDTQYF. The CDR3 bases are TGTGCCACCAGCAGAGGCGGGACAGTGCCTAGCACAGATACGCAGTATTTT. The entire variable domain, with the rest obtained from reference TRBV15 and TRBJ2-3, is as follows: DAMVIQNPRYQVTQFGKPVTLSCSQTLNHNVMYWYQQKSSQAPKLLFHYYDKDFNNEADTPDNFQSRRPNTSFCFLDIRSPGLGDTAMYLCATSRGGTVPSTDTQYFGPGTRLTVL.

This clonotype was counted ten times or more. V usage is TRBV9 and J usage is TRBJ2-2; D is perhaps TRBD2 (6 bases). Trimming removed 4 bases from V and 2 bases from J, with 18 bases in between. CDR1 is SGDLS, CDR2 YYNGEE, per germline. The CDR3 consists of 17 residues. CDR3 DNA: TGTGCCAGCAGCCCTAGCTCCCTAGCGAAAAACACCGGGGAGCTGTTTTTT. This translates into CASSPSSLAKNTGELFF.

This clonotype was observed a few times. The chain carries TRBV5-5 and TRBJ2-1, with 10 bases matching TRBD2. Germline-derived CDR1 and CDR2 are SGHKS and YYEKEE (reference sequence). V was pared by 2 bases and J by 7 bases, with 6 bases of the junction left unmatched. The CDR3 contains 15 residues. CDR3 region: CASSFLLAGRNEQFF. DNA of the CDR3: TGTGCCAGCAGCTTCTTACTAGCGGGGAGGAATGAGCAGTTCTTC.

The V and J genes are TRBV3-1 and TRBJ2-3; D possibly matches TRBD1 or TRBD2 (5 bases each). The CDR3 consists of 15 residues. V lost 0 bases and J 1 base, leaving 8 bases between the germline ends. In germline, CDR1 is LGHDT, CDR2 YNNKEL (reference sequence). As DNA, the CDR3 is TGTGCCAGCAGCCAAGACGGGGACGGCACAGATACGCAGTATTTT. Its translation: CASSQDGDGTDTQYF.

In DNA form, the CDR3 reads TGTGCCAGCAGCGTTAGCCTGGAGCAGTTCTTC. Amino acid sequence: CASSVSLEQFF. The rearrangement joins TRBV5-6 to TRBJ2-1; D uncertain. Trimming stripped 4 bases from V and 10 bases from J, with 9 bases between. Germline V gene lookup returns CDR1 SGHDT and CDR2 YYEEEE. This CDR3 spans 11 amino acids.

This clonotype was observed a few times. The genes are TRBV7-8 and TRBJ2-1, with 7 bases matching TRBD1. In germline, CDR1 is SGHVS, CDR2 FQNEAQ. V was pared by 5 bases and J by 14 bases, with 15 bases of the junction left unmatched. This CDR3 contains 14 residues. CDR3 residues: CASSKRLQGLLKFF. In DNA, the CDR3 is TGTGCCAGCAGCAAACGATTACAGGGGCTTCTCAAGTTCTTC. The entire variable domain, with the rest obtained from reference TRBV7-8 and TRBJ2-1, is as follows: GAGVSQSPRYKVAKRGQDVALRCDPISGHVSLFWYQQALGQGPEFLTYFQNEAQLDKSGLPSDRFFAERPEGSVSTLKIQRTQQEDSAVYLCASSKRLQGLLKFFGPGTRLTVL.

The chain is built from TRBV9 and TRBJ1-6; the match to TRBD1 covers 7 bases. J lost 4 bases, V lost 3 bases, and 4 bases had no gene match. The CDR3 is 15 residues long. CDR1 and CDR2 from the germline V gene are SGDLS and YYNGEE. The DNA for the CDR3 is TGTGCCAGCAGCGCTCGGGACAGTTATAATTCACCCCTCCACTTT. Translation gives CASSARDSYNSPLHF.

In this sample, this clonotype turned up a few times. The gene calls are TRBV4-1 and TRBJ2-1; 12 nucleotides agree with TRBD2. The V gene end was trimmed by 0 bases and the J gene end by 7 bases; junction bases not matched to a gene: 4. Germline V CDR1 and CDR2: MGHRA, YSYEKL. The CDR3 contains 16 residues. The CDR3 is CASSQDPSGGVNEQFF. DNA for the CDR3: TGCGCCAGCAGCCAAGATCCTAGCGGGGGGGTAAATGAGCAGTTCTTC.

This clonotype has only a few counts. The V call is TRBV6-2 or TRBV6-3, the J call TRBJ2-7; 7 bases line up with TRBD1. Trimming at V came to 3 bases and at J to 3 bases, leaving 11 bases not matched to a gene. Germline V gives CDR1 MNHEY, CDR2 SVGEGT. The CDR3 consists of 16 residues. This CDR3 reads CASSYSGITGVYEQYF. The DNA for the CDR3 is TGTGCCAGCAGTTATTCGGGAATTACAGGGGTCTACGAGCAGTACTTC.

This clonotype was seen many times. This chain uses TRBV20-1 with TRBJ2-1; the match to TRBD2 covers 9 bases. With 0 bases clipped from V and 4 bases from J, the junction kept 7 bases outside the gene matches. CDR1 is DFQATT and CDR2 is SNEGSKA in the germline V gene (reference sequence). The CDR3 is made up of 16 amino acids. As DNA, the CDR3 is TGCAGTGCTAGAGATCCAGCGGGGGGCCCTTACAATGAGCAGTTCTTC. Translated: CSARDPAGGPYNEQFF.

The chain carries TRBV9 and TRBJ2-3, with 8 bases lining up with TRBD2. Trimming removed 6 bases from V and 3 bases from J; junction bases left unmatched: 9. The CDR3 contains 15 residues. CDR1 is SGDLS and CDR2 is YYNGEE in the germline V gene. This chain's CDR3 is CASTPGAGGTDTQYF. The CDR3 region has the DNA TGTGCCAGCACCCCGGGGGCGGGGGGTACAGATACGCAGTATTTT. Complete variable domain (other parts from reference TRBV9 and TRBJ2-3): DSGVTQTPKHLITATGQRVTLRCSPRSGDLSVYWYQQSLDQGLQFLIQYYNGEERAKGNILERFSAQQFPDLHSELNLSSLELGDSALYFCASTPGAGGTDTQYFGPGTRLTVL.

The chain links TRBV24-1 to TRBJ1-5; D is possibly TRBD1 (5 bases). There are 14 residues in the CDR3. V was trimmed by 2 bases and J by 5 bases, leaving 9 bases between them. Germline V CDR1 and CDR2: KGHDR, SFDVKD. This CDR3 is CATSDSDRYQPQHF. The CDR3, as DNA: TGTGCCACCAGTGATTCCGACAGATATCAGCCCCAGCATTTT.

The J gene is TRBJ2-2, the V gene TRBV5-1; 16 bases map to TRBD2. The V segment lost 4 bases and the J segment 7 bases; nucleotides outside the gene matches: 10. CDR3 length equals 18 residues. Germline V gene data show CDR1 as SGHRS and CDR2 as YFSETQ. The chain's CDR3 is CASSPGTSGGAGGGELFF. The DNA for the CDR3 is TGCGCCAGCAGCCCTGGGACTAGCGGGGGGGCCGGCGGCGGGGAGCTGTTTTTT.

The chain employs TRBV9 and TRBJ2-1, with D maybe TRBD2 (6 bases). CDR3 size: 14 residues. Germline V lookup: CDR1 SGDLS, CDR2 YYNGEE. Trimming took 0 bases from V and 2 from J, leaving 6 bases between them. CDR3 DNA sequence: TGTGCCAGCAGCGTAGTAGCGGCCTACAATGAGCAGTTCTTC. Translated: CASSVVAAYNEQFF.

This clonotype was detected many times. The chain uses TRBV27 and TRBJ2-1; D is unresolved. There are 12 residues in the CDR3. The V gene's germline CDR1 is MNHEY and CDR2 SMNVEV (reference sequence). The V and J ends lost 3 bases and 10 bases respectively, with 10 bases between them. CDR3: CASSLGLGEQFF. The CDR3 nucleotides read TGTGCCAGCAGTTTGGGCCTCGGGGAGCAGTTCTTC.

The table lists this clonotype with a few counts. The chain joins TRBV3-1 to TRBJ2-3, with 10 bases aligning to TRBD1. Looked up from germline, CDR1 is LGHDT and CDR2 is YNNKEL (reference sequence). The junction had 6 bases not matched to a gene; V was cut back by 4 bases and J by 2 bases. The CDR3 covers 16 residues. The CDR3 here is CASSLLGTGATDTQYF. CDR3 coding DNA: TGTGCCAGCAGCCTCCTGGGGACAGGGGCCACAGATACGCAGTATTTT.

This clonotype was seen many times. Here the CDR3 reads CASSLGLDAYEQYF. The CDR3 DNA reads as TGTGCCAGCAGCTTAGGATTGGACGCCTACGAGCAGTACTTC. The V call is TRBV7-2, the J call TRBJ2-7; no reliable D call. V lost 1 base and J 2 bases, leaving 9 bases between the germline ends. Germline V gives CDR1 SGHTA, CDR2 FQGNSA. This CDR3 contains 14 residues.

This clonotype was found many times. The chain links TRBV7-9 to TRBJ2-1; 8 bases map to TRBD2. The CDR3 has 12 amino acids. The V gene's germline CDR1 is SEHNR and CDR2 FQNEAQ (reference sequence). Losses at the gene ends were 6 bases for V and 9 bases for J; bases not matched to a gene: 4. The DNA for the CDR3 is TGTGCCAGCAGTCTTACTAGCGGTGAGCAGTTCTTC. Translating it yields CASSLTSGEQFF.

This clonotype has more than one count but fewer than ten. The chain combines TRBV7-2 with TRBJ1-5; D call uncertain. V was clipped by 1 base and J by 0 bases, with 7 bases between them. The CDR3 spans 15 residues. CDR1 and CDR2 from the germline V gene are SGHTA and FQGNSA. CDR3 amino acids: CASSLVVGSNQPQHF. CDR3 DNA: TGTGCCAGCAGCTTAGTGGTGGGTAGCAATCAGCCCCAGCATTTT. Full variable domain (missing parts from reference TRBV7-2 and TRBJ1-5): GAGVSQSPSNKVTEKGKDVELRCDPISGHTALYWYRQSLGQGLEFLIYFQGNSAPDKSGLPSDRFSAERTGGSVSTLTIQRTQQEDSAVYLCASSLVVGSNQPQHFGDGTRLSIL.